Below, 16 T cell receptor beta chains from the same sample are listed, as sequenced in a study of cytomegalovirus exposure and HLA in healthy donors (dated 2017 in TCRdb). The library relied on the immunoSEQ multiplex PCR assay. For the multiplex PCR, a mixture combining 60 forward primers for TCR Vbeta segments and 13 reverse primers for TCR Jbeta segments was used. TCRdb obtained this table from immuneACCESS and retained in-frame rearrangements with V and J assigned. These tables miss some clones; where compared with another copy, unresolved V genes account for less than half of the shortfall, and the remainder is unexplained. Recorded for this sample are around 130,000 clones; about four fifths of them occurred a single time. Approximately 4% of the sample comes from the top ten. The material sequenced was PBMCs. The receptors shown here come from a middle-aged woman in good health and CMV-seronegative.

Remarks on this clone: Additional DNA sequences in this sample encode the identical CDR3. The chain links TRBV29-1 to TRBJ2-1, with TRBD2 matching 9 bases. CDR3 length: 13 residues. J was trimmed by 4 bases and V by 3 bases; bases with no gene match: 1. Germline loops: CDR1 SQVTM, CDR2 ANQGSEA. The CDR3: CSVERGGYNEQFF. The CDR3 DNA reads as TGCAGCGTTGAGCGGGGGGGGTACAATGAGCAGTTCTTC.

The chain is built from TRBV6-5 and TRBJ2-5; tentative D call: TRBD2 (7 bases). CDR3 length: 15 amino acids. Germline V lookup: CDR1 MNHEY, CDR2 SVGAGI. V gave up 2 bases and J gave up 4 bases, with 14 bases separating them. CDR3 sequence reads: CASSYGEGGRETQYF. In DNA, the CDR3 is TGTGCCAGCAGTTACGGGGAGGGGGGAAGAGAGACCCAGTACTTC.

Comments on this clone: Mismatch with germline at one junction end may stem from a read error. The chain has TRBV7-7 and TRBJ1-1, with D perhaps matching TRBD1 (6 bases). Germline lookup yields CDR1 SSHAT and CDR2 FNYEAQ (reference sequence). This CDR3 has 13 amino acids. The CDR3 sequence: CASSKDSNTEAFF. In nucleotides, the CDR3 is TGTGCTAGCAGCAAGGACAGTAACACTGAAGCTTTCTTT.

The rearrangement uses TRBV9 and TRBJ2-5, with 7 bases that match TRBD2. The CDR3 length is 17 residues. The germline CDR1 and CDR2 sequences are SGDLS and YYNGEE. J lost 2 bases, V lost 1 base, and 11 bases had no gene match. The CDR3 loop is CASSVRPREGKQETQYF. For the CDR3, the DNA is TGTGCCAGCAGCGTAAGACCCAGGGAGGGGAAGCAAGAGACCCAGTACTTC.

The CDR3 nucleotides are TGTGCCAGCAGCTTGGAAGGGGCCGGGGAGCTGTTTTTT. It translates to CASSLEGAGELFF. The rearrangement uses TRBV5-4 and TRBJ2-2; D might be TRBD1 (5 bases). Per germline, CDR1 SGHNT and CDR2 YYREEE (reference sequence). This CDR3 has 13 residues. Trimming took 0 bases from V and 6 from J, leaving 6 bases between them.

This chain links TRBV4-2 with TRBJ2-3; 7 bases map to TRBD2. Trimming took 0 bases from V and 9 from J; bases not matched to a gene: 6. The CDR3 has 14 residues. Germline-derived CDR1 and CDR2 are LGHNA and YNFKEQ. The CDR3 nucleotides read TGTGCCAGCAGCCAAGAACGGGGGGAGGGAACGCAGTATTTT. Translated, it gives CASSQERGEGTQYF.

The rearrangement joins TRBV10-3 to TRBJ2-7, with 14 nucleotides matching TRBD2. Per the germline V gene, CDR1 is ENHRY and CDR2 is SYGVKD. V lost 2 bases to trimming and J lost 4 bases; unmatched junction nucleotides: 13. The CDR3 length is 19 residues. The CDR3 region is CAISEPRLAGGLLVYEQYF. In nucleotides, the CDR3 is TGTGCCATCAGTGAGCCCCGACTAGCGGGAGGGCTTCTGGTATACGAGCAGTACTTC.

The chain is built from TRBV7-2 and TRBJ2-1; 10 positions agree with TRBD2. V lost 6 bases to trimming and J lost 3 bases; unmatched junction nucleotides: 8. CDR3 length: 16 amino acids. Germline lookup yields CDR1 SGHTA and CDR2 FQGNSA. CDR3 residues: CASSLTSGAGYNEQFF. CDR3 nucleotide sequence: TGTGCCAGCAGTTTAACTAGCGGGGCGGGCTACAATGAGCAGTTCTTC.

The rearrangement links TRBV5-4 to TRBJ1-1, with D possibly TRBD1 on 6 matching bases. V dropped 6 bases and J dropped 1 base, with 7 bases sitting between them. Germline V CDR1 and CDR2: SGHNT, YYREEE (reference sequence). CDR3 length: 12 residues. For the CDR3, the DNA is TGTGCCAGCACGACAGGGAACACTGAAGCTTTCTTT. Encoded protein: CASTTGNTEAFF.

This clone was detected only once. The chain joins TRBV5-4 to TRBJ1-1; TRBD1 aligns across 7 bases. CDR1 and CDR2 (germline): SGHNT, YYREEE (reference sequence). There are 13 residues in the CDR3. Germline trimming cut 5 bases from V and 5 bases from J; bases unmatched to any gene: 6. CDR3 amino acids: CASSLTGSTEAFF. The DNA of the CDR3 is TGTGCCAGCAGTTTGACAGGGAGTACTGAAGCTTTCTTT.

The chain joins TRBV13 to TRBJ2-5, with D possibly TRBD1 on 6 matching bases. Germline CDR1 is PRHDT and CDR2 is FYEKMQ (reference sequence). The CDR3 is made up of 15 amino acids. Trimming removed 0 bases at V and 1 base at J, with 9 bases between. The CDR3 bases are TGTGCCAGCAGCTTAGGTGGGGGCCGCCAAGAGACCCAGTACTTC. Translating gives CASSLGGGRQETQYF. The whole variable domain, remainder taken from reference TRBV13 and TRBJ2-5, is AAGVIQSPRHLIKEKRETATLKCYPIPRHDTVYWYQQGPGQDPQFLISFYEKMQSDKGSIPDRFSAQQFSDYHSELNMSSLELGDSALYFCASSLGGGRQETQYFGPGTRLLVL.

This chain joins TRBV4-2 and TRBJ2-5, with D unresolved. Trimming pared 4 bases from V and 2 bases from J, leaving 8 bases between. The CDR3 is 13 amino acids. The V gene's germline CDR1 is LGHNA and CDR2 YNFKEQ. The CDR3 sequence is CASSPTRQETQYF. DNA of the CDR3: TGTGCCAGCAGCCCGACTCGGCAAGAGACCCAGTACTTC.

The rearrangement uses TRBV29-1 and TRBJ2-5; D may be TRBD2 (5 bases). Germline CDR1 is SQVTM and CDR2 is ANQGSEA. Trimming cost V 7 bases and J 7 bases, with 19 bases left between them. There are 13 residues in the CDR3. CDR3 sequence reads: CSARTVVEGTQYF. The CDR3 DNA reads TGCAGCGCTAGGACGGTAGTCGAGGGGACCCAGTACTTC.

This clone occurred once. The chain employs TRBV25-1 and TRBJ2-7; no definite D call. Germline V gene data show CDR1 as MGHDK and CDR2 as SYGVNS. V shed 6 bases and J shed 3 bases, with 6 bases lying between them. The CDR3 sequence is 11 residues long. The CDR3 bases are TGTGCCAGCAGCCCCGGCTACGAGCAGTACTTC. This sequence encodes CASSPGYEQYF.

The chain employs TRBV7-2 and TRBJ1-4, with TRBD1 matching 9 bases. This CDR3 is built from 14 residues. With 3 bases clipped from V and 8 bases from J, the junction kept 4 bases outside the gene matches. Germline V CDR1 and CDR2: SGHTA, FQGNSA. For the CDR3, the DNA is TGTGCCAGCAGCTTGGACAGGGGAAGAGAAAAACTGTTTTTT. As protein: CASSLDRGREKLFF.

This rearrangement joins TRBV2 to TRBJ1-6; 8 bases match TRBD1. Per germline, CDR1 SNHLY and CDR2 FYNNEI. J lost 7 bases, V lost 3 bases, and 2 bases had no gene match. The CDR3 sequence is 14 residues long. Here the CDR3 reads CASSETGVNSPLHF. DNA of the CDR3: TGTGCCAGCAGTGAGACAGGGGTGAATTCACCCCTCCACTTT.